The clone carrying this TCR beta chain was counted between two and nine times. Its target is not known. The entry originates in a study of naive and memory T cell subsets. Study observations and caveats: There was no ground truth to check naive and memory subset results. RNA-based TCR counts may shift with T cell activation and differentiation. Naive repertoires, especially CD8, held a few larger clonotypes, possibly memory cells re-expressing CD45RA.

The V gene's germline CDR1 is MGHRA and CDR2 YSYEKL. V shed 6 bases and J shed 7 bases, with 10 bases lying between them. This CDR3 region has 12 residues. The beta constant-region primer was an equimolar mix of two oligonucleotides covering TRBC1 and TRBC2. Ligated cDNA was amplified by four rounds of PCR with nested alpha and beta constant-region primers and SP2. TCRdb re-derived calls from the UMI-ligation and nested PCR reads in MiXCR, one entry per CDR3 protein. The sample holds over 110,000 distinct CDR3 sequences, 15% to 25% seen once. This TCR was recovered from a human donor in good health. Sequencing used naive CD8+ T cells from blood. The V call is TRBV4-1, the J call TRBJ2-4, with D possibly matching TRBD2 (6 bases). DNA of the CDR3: TGCGCCAGCAGGGACGGGAGTAACATTCAGTACTTC. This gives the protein CASRDGSNIQYF.